The 13 T cell receptor beta chains below all came from one sample that was sequenced in a study of OX40 agonist ivuxolimab in advanced cancers. Libraries were prepared through the immunoSEQ multiplex PCR assay. The table comes from immuneACCESS by way of TCRdb, which keeps in-frame sequences with V and J called. Part of the clones is missing from these tables; in studies checked, under half for an unresolved V gene and the rest for unknown reasons. This sample gives fewer than 70,000 clones in total; roughly 84% of them show up just once. 3% of the sample is in the top ten clones. Sequencing used CD4+ or CD8+ T cells sorted from blood, obtained in a trial of the OX40 agonist ivuxolimab. The origin of the receptors is an adult with an advanced solid tumor such as melanoma, head and neck, liver or kidney cancer.

V usage is TRBV10-2 and J usage is TRBJ1-1; possibly TRBD1 for D (6 bases). Per germline, CDR1 WSHSY and CDR2 SAAADI. The CDR3 is made up of 15 amino acids. V was trimmed by 2 bases and J by 6 bases, leaving 16 bases between them. The CDR3 is CASSEVRGPPAEAFF. DNA for the CDR3: TGCGCCAGCAGTGAGGTCCGGGGGCCACCGGCTGAAGCTTTCTTT.

The gene calls are TRBV7-3 and TRBJ2-3; D gene uncertain. The CDR3 has 12 residues. The V end lost 5 bases, the J end lost 2 bases, and 5 bases lay between the germline ends. The germline CDR1 and CDR2 sequences are SGHTA and FQGTGA. This CDR3 is CASSPFTDTQYF. DNA of the CDR3: TGTGCCAGCAGCCCCTTCACAGATACGCAGTATTTT. Drawing the rest from reference TRBV7-3 and TRBJ2-3, the complete variable domain is GAGVSQTPSNKVTEKGKYVELRCDPISGHTALYWYRQSLGQGPEFLIYFQGTGAADDSGLPNDRFFAVRPEGSVSTLKIQRTERGDSAVYLCASSPFTDTQYFGPGTRLTVL.

The rearrangement links TRBV6-5 to TRBJ2-5; 7 nucleotides align to TRBD1. Germline trimming cut 4 bases from V and 0 bases from J; bases unmatched to any gene: 2. The CDR3 extends over 14 amino acids. CDR1 MNHEY and CDR2 SVGAGI come from the germline V gene. The CDR3 DNA is TGTGCCAGCAGTTTGGACAGGTACCAAGAGACCCAGTACTTC. This encodes CASSLDRYQETQYF.

The gene calls are TRBV28 and TRBJ1-2, with 7 nucleotides matching TRBD1. CDR1 MDHEN and CDR2 SYDVKM come from the germline V gene. V lost 6 bases to trimming and J lost 3 bases; unmatched junction nucleotides: 4. The CDR3 length is 13 residues. CDR3 loop: CASRAGQDYGYTF. Here the CDR3 DNA reads TGTGCCAGCAGGGCCGGACAGGACTATGGCTACACCTTC.

This clone was observed a single time. This chain links TRBV27 with TRBJ1-4; TRBD1 matches at 7 bases. This CDR3 spans 13 amino acids. V lost 9 bases, J lost 8 bases, and 9 bases stayed unmatched. From germline, CDR1 is MNHEY and CDR2 SMNVEV (reference sequence). CDR3 bases: TGTGCCAGTACAGACAGGGCGGGCGAAAAACTGTTTTTT. This codes for CASTDRAGEKLFF.

V usage is TRBV7-6 and J usage is TRBJ1-3, with 7 bases identical to TRBD1. After removal of 1 base from V and 4 bases from J, the junction contained 10 bases not matched to a gene. The length of the CDR3 is 17 residues. Germline V gene data show CDR1 as SGHVS and CDR2 as FNYEAQ. The CDR3 nucleotides read TGTGCCAGCAGCTTAGAGGGACAGATGCATACAGGAAACACCATATATTTT. Residues: CASSLEGQMHTGNTIYF.

The V call is TRBV28, the J call TRBJ2-5, with 7 bases lining up with TRBD2. V was pared by 7 bases and J by 5 bases, with 7 bases of the junction left unmatched. From germline, CDR1 is MDHEN and CDR2 SYDVKM. This CDR3 spans 13 amino acids. CDR3 amino acids: CASTWGGLETQYF. As DNA, the CDR3 is TGTGCCAGCACCTGGGGAGGGTTGGAGACCCAGTACTTC.

This chain links TRBV4-1 with TRBJ1-3; D perhaps matches TRBD1 (6 bases). The germline gives CDR1 MGHRA, CDR2 YSYEKL. This CDR3 has 16 amino acids. V was shortened by 1 base and J by 0 bases, with 10 bases between the two germline ends. The chain's CDR3 is CASSQGQGPSGNTIYF. Written as DNA, the CDR3 is TGCGCCAGCAGCCAAGGTCAGGGGCCCTCTGGAAACACCATATATTTT.

This clone was found a few times. The V and J genes are TRBV5-6 and TRBJ1-1, with D perhaps TRBD1 (6 bases). CDR1 SGHDT and CDR2 YYEEEE come from the germline V gene. The V end was cut by 6 bases, the J end by 3 bases, with 15 bases between. The CDR3 covers 14 residues. The DNA for the CDR3 is TGTGCCAGCACCTTCGGACAGAGAGACACTGAAGCTTTCTTT. Encoded protein: CASTFGQRDTEAFF.

This chain links TRBV4-1 with TRBJ2-1, with unresolved D. Germline V CDR1 and CDR2: MGHRA, YSYEKL. CDR3 size: 16 residues. Trimming removed 1 base from V and 0 bases from J, with 10 bases in between. The CDR3 spells CASSQVYSSSYNEQFF. CDR3 in DNA: TGCGCCAGCAGCCAAGTCTACAGTAGCTCCTACAATGAGCAGTTCTTC.

The chain joins TRBV5-4 to TRBJ2-3; 10 bases map to TRBD1. Germline CDR1 is SGHNT and CDR2 is YYREEE (reference sequence). V was pared by 4 bases and J by 6 bases, with 8 bases of the junction left unmatched. The CDR3 length is 15 residues. The CDR3 DNA reads TGTGCCAGCAGCACACCCTGGACAGGGGGGGATACGCAGTATTTT. Encoded protein: CASSTPWTGGDTQYF. Full variable domain (rest looked up from reference TRBV5-4 and TRBJ2-3): ETGVTQSPTHLIKTRGQQVTLRCSSQSGHNTVSWYQQALGQGPQFIFQYYREEENGRGNFPPRFSGLQFPNYSSELNVNALELDDSALYLCASSTPWTGGDTQYFGPGTRLTVL.

This chain links TRBV5-4 with TRBJ2-5, with D maybe TRBD2 (7 bases). The CDR3 contains 16 residues. Per germline, CDR1 SGHNT and CDR2 YYREEE (reference sequence). Trimming took off 4 bases at V and 11 bases at J, with 27 bases between the two ends. DNA of the CDR3: TGTGCCAGCAGCCCAGGTGCGGGGGCCCCCCTTCGTGAGCAGTACTTC. Translation: CASSPGAGAPLREQYF.

A few counts support this clone. This rearrangement joins TRBV28 to TRBJ2-7, with 12 bases identical to TRBD1. The ends lost 6 bases at V and 7 bases at J; junction bases unmatched: 7. The CDR3 is made up of 14 amino acids. Germline V lookup: CDR1 MDHEN, CDR2 SYDVKM. The CDR3 loop is CASRGPGQGAEQYF. CDR3 in DNA: TGTGCCAGCAGGGGACCGGGACAGGGGGCAGAGCAGTACTTC.